Listed here are 27 T cell receptor beta chains from one sample, sequenced in a study of cytomegalovirus exposure and HLA in healthy donors. The PCR was carried out with 60 Vbeta primers and 13 Jbeta primers. Produced via immunoSEQ multiplex PCR; TCRdb's table is partial and in-frame only. Of 100,000 or so clones in the sample, 84% were seen once. The material sequenced was PBMCs. These TCRs come from a man between 18 and 29 years old in good health and CMV-seronegative.

The chain has TRBV11-2 and TRBJ1-4; a possible D gene is TRBD1 (5 bases). CDR3 length equals 13 residues. Per germline, CDR1 SGHAT and CDR2 FQNNGV. V gave up 3 bases and J gave up 6 bases, with 8 bases separating them. DNA for the CDR3: TGTGCCAGCAGCTTGTTCAGGGATGAAAAACTGTTTTTT. It yields the protein CASSLFRDEKLFF.

This chain joins TRBV29-1 and TRBJ1-1; D gene ambiguous. V was pared by 1 base and J by 6 bases, with 9 bases between. Per germline, CDR1 SQVTM and CDR2 ANQGSEA. The CDR3 spans 12 residues. The chain's CDR3 is CSVEGVFAEAFF. The CDR3 DNA is TGCAGCGTTGAAGGAGTATTCGCTGAAGCTTTCTTT.

The V gene is TRBV9, the J gene TRBJ2-7; tentatively, D is TRBD2 (6 bases). V lost 4 bases to trimming and J lost 3 bases, with 17 bases between them. Germline assignment: CDR1 SGDLS and CDR2 YYNGEE. This CDR3 is built from 15 residues. The CDR3 DNA sequence: TGTGCCAGCAGCTTTTCCTCGGGACTCTACTACGAGCAGTACTTC. Protein: CASSFSSGLYYEQYF.

This chain connects TRBV6-1 to TRBJ2-4; TRBD2 aligns across 9 bases. In germline, CDR1 is MNHNS, CDR2 SASEGT. CDR3 length: 20 amino acids. Unmatched junction bases numbered 14, after V lost 1 base and J lost 1 base. The CDR3 nucleotides read TGTGCCAGCAGTGAAGTCGCGAGGGGACTAGCCCGAGGGGCCAAAAACATTCAGTACTTC. Its protein is CASSEVARGLARGAKNIQYF.

This chain joins TRBV7-9 and TRBJ1-3; no definite D call. Trimming shortened V by 1 base and J by 0 bases, and 7 bases separated the two germline ends. Germline loops: CDR1 SEHNR, CDR2 FQNEAQ (reference sequence). CDR3 length: 15 residues. The CDR3 DNA is TGTGCCAGCAGCTTAGAAGCCACCTCTGGAAACACCATATATTTT. It specifies CASSLEATSGNTIYF.

The V and J genes are TRBV25-1 and TRBJ1-2; no definite D call. Germline values: CDR1 MGHDK, CDR2 SYGVNS. This CDR3 is 12 amino acids long. Trimming removed 5 bases from V and 0 bases from J, with 4 bases in between. The CDR3: CASSRANYGYTF. DNA for the CDR3: TGTGCCAGCAGTCGGGCTAACTATGGCTACACCTTC.

V usage is TRBV7-9 and J usage is TRBJ1-2, with D maybe TRBD1 (6 bases). Germline CDR1 reads SEHNR; CDR2 reads FQNEAQ (reference sequence). The V end was cut by 6 bases, the J end by 8 bases, with 13 bases between. The CDR3 length is 12 residues. This CDR3 is CASSPIDRGYTF. In DNA, the CDR3 is TGTGCCAGCAGTCCCATCGACAGGGGCTACACCTTC.

This chain joins TRBV15 and TRBJ2-1, with TRBD2 identical over 7 bases. CDR1 and CDR2 from the germline V gene are LNHNV and YYDKDF (reference sequence). CDR3 length equals 13 residues. The junction had 2 bases not matched to a gene; V was cut back by 3 bases and J by 6 bases. The CDR3 DNA reads TGTGCCACCAGCAGGGGACTACCCAATGAGCAGTTCTTC. This codes for CATSRGLPNEQFF.

The V gene is TRBV5-1, the J gene TRBJ1-2; 7 nucleotides align to TRBD1. Trimming removed 2 bases from V and 4 bases from J; junction bases left unmatched: 8. The CDR3 consists of 15 residues. CDR1 is SGHRS, CDR2 YFSETQ, per germline. The chain's CDR3 is CASSFRQGGAYGYTF. For the CDR3, the DNA is TGCGCCAGCAGCTTTCGGCAGGGGGGAGCCTATGGCTACACCTTC.

The chain uses TRBV10-2 and TRBJ1-1, with a tentative D call TRBD1 (6 bases). Looked up from germline, CDR1 is WSHSY and CDR2 is SAAADI. V was trimmed by 10 bases and J by 4 bases, leaving 10 bases between them. This CDR3 comprises 11 residues. The DNA for the CDR3 is TGCGCCACCACGACAGGCACTGAAGCTTTCTTT. Its protein product is CATTTGTEAFF.

V usage is TRBV5-4 and J usage is TRBJ1-6; D might be TRBD1 (6 bases). Trimming took off 1 base at V and 6 bases at J, with 14 bases between the two ends. The CDR3 contains 16 residues. The germline V gene has CDR1 SGHNT and CDR2 YYREEE (reference sequence). The CDR3 bases are TGTGCCAGCAGCTTGTACAGGGTTTTGGGTAATTCACCCCTCCACTTT. It encodes CASSLYRVLGNSPLHF.

The rearrangement joins TRBV9 to TRBJ2-7; TRBD1 agrees at 10 bases. The CDR3 contains 16 residues. Germline loops: CDR1 SGDLS, CDR2 YYNGEE. V was clipped by 0 bases and J by 3 bases; unmatched bases: 6. The CDR3 nucleotides are TGTGCCAGCAGCGTAGGGGGGACAGGGGTGAGCTACGAGCAGTACTTC. Amino acid sequence: CASSVGGTGVSYEQYF.

The chain combines TRBV28 with TRBJ2-7; tentative D call: TRBD1 (5 bases). Germline CDR1 is MDHEN and CDR2 is SYDVKM. There are 14 residues in the CDR3. V was cut by 3 bases and J by 7 bases, with 16 bases left in between. CDR3 amino acids: CASSFPGSVREQYF. CDR3 nucleotide sequence: TGTGCCAGCAGTTTTCCAGGGTCTGTGAGAGAGCAGTACTTC.

The chain employs TRBV30 and TRBJ1-2, with 8 bases aligning to TRBD1. The CDR3 has 15 residues. Germline trimming cut 0 bases from V and 7 bases from J; bases unmatched to any gene: 10. CDR1 is GTSNPN and CDR2 is SVGIG in the germline V gene (reference sequence). For the CDR3, the DNA is TGTGCCTGGAGTGTCGGCATCAGGGGGCGGAGTGGCTACACCTTC. This codes for CAWSVGIRGRSGYTF.

J is TRBJ2-4 and V is TRBV9, with TRBD2 matching over 9 bases. The CDR3 totals 14 residues. V gave up 2 bases and J gave up 6 bases; unmatched junction bases: 3. Germline CDR1 and CDR2: SGDLS and YYNGEE. The CDR3 region is CASSVELAGNIQYF. DNA for the CDR3: TGTGCCAGCAGCGTCGAACTAGCGGGAAACATTCAGTACTTC. The full variable domain, its missing parts supplied by reference TRBV9 and TRBJ2-4, is DSGVTQTPKHLITATGQRVTLRCSPRSGDLSVYWYQQSLDQGLQFLIQYYNGEERAKGNILERFSAQQFPDLHSELNLSSLELGDSALYFCASSVELAGNIQYFGAGTRLSVL.

This sequence joins TRBV18 and TRBJ2-7, with 11 nucleotides matching TRBD1. The CDR3 consists of 14 residues. The V gene end was trimmed by 2 bases and the J gene end by 6 bases; junction bases not matched to a gene: 3. CDR1 is KGHSH and CDR2 is LQKENI in the germline V gene. The CDR3 coding sequence is TGTGCCAGCTCACCAGTAGGGACAGGGGGCGAGCAGTACTTC. Translating gives CASSPVGTGGEQYF.

The rearrangement links TRBV7-2 to TRBJ2-1; tentatively, D is TRBD2 (6 bases). This CDR3 is built from 14 residues. V lost 5 bases, J lost 9 bases, and 17 bases lay in between. Germline values: CDR1 SGHTA, CDR2 FQGNSA. The CDR3 DNA reads as TGTGCCAGCAGCCGATCTAGCGTTCCTAGTGAGCAGTTCTTC. It codes for CASSRSSVPSEQFF.

V gene TRBV2 combines with J gene TRBJ2-1, with TRBD2 matching 11 bases. This CDR3 region has 15 residues. CDR1 and CDR2 from the germline V gene are SNHLY and FYNNEI. Unmatched junction bases numbered 3, after V lost 6 bases and J lost 2 bases. The CDR3 loop is CASRGTSGPYNEQFF. CDR3 DNA: TGTGCCAGCAGGGGGACTAGCGGACCCTACAATGAGCAGTTCTTC.

The chain carries TRBV28 and TRBJ1-1; D remains unclear. The CDR3 is 10 residues long. Germline V lookup: CDR1 MDHEN, CDR2 SYDVKM. V lost 10 bases and J lost 3, with 6 bases in between. CDR3 loop: CATSYTEAFF. As DNA, the CDR3 is TGTGCCACCTCGTACACTGAAGCTTTCTTT.

The gene calls are TRBV28 and TRBJ1-6, with TRBD1 identical over 8 bases. Germline CDR1 and CDR2: MDHEN and SYDVKM. The V segment lost 4 bases and the J segment 10 bases; nucleotides outside the gene matches: 6. CDR3 length: 14 residues. Here the CDR3 DNA reads TGTGCCAGCAGTTACCAGGGGGCTCGGTCACCCCTCCACTTT. Protein product: CASSYQGARSPLHF.

The V and J genes are TRBV6-5 and TRBJ1-2; D unresolved. Germline CDR1 and CDR2: MNHEY and SVGAGI. Trimming removed 0 bases at V and 8 bases at J, with 13 bases between. The CDR3 contains 14 residues. CDR3 sequence: CASSYSRGIGGYTF. The CDR3 DNA reads as TGTGCCAGCAGTTACTCGAGAGGGATCGGAGGCTACACCTTC.

V is TRBV5-1 and J is TRBJ2-7; 10 bases are a match to TRBD1. V lost 4 bases and J lost 2; bases outside the gene matches: 6. CDR1 is SGHRS and CDR2 is YFSETQ in the germline V gene. The CDR3 has 15 amino acids. The CDR3: CASSEGTGVPYEQYF. CDR3 nucleotides: TGCGCCAGCAGCGAAGGGACAGGGGTCCCCTACGAGCAGTACTTC. Supplemented by reference TRBV5-1 and TRBJ2-7, the full variable domain reads KAGVTQTPRYLIKTRGQQVTLSCSPISGHRSVSWYQQTPGQGLQFLFEYFSETQRNKGNFPGRFSGRQFSNSRSEMNVSTLELGDSALYLCASSEGTGVPYEQYFGPGTRLTVT.

The chain employs TRBV6-5 and TRBJ1-2; D is possibly TRBD1 (5 bases). The germline CDR1 and CDR2 sequences are MNHEY and SVGAGI. The CDR3 is 15 amino acids. V gave up 0 bases and J gave up 8 bases, with 16 bases separating them. Here the CDR3 reads CASSYSMTRVVGYTF. The CDR3 DNA sequence: TGTGCCAGCAGTTACTCGATGACCAGGGTGGTGGGCTACACCTTC.

The chain couples TRBV7-6 to TRBJ2-7; 8 nucleotides line up with TRBD2. V was pared by 1 base and J by 3 bases, with 11 bases of the junction left unmatched. The V gene's germline CDR1 is SGHVS and CDR2 FNYEAQ. This CDR3 comprises 17 residues. This CDR3 reads CASSLVIPGLGIYEQYF. The DNA for the CDR3 is TGTGCCAGCAGCTTAGTTATTCCGGGACTAGGGATCTACGAGCAGTACTTC.

This rearrangement joins TRBV27 to TRBJ1-1; D unresolved. The V and J ends lost 4 bases and 0 bases respectively, with 6 bases between them. The CDR3 has 13 amino acids. Germline CDR1 MNHEY, CDR2 SMNVEV (reference sequence). The CDR3 region has the DNA TGTGCCAGCAGTTCCTGGCTGAACACTGAAGCTTTCTTT. As protein: CASSSWLNTEAFF.

This clone was recorded a few times. The gene calls are TRBV27 and TRBJ2-3; the D gene is possibly TRBD2 (6 bases). Germline V gives CDR1 MNHEY, CDR2 SMNVEV (reference sequence). Trimming took 10 bases from V and 9 from J, leaving 14 bases between them. This CDR3 is 11 amino acids long. The CDR3 loop is CATLWGETQYF. The CDR3 nucleotides read TGTGCCACCCTTTGGGGGGAAACGCAGTATTTT.

The rearrangement links TRBV5-1 to TRBJ2-7; 8 bases match TRBD2. V lost 1 base and J lost 5; bases outside the gene matches: 8. CDR1 SGHRS and CDR2 YFSETQ come from the germline V gene. There are 15 residues in the CDR3. Here the CDR3 DNA reads TGCGCCAGCAGCTTGTACGCGGGGGGTCCCGACGAGCAGTACTTC. Encoded protein: CASSLYAGGPDEQYF.